A selection of T cell receptor beta chains follows, all from one sample in a study of STAT3 mutations in large granular lymphocyte leukemia. Assay used: immunoSEQ multiplex PCR; TCRdb lists only in-frame clones, some missing. Of about 5,500 clones listed, about 94% are singletons. Specimen: peripheral blood mononuclear cells. The receptors were gathered from a man in his sixties with T-cell large granular lymphocyte leukemia. Some clones in this sample may be carry-over from other donors' samples. Each CDR3 is given with its conserved first and last residue. D genes are given only for firm matches. Clone size appears in some rows only: once, few, many, or a class for an expanded clone.

TRBJ1-1	.	.	TRBV27	TGTGCCAGCAGTTTGTATACCTTGGGCACTGAAGCTTTCTTT	CASSLYTLGTEAFF
TRBJ2-2	.	TRBD2	TRBV27	TGTGCCAGCAGTTTCACTAGCGCCGGGGAGCTGTTTTTT	CASSFTSAGELFF
TRBJ2-7	.	.	TRBV11-3	TGTGCCAGCAGCTTGGGTGGGTCCTACGAGCAGTACTTC	CASSLGGSYEQYF
TRBJ1-1	.	.	TRBV10-3	TGTGCCATCAGTGAAGTCTCTATGAACACTGAAGCTTTCTTT	CAISEVSMNTEAFF
TRBJ2-3	.	.	TRBV5-1	TGCGCCAGCAGCCCGAAAGGGTCTTACACAGATACGCAGTATTTT	CASSPKGSYTDTQYF
TRBJ2-1	.	TRBD2	TRBV25-1	TGTGCCAGCAGTGGGACTGCGGGAGGGATCGTCGATGAGCAGTTCTTC	CASSGTAGGIVDEQFF
TRBJ1-1	.	.	TRBV27	TGTGCCAGCAGTTCCTCCCGACACCGTCGAGACATGAACACTGAAGCTTTCTTT	CASSSSRHRRDMNTEAFF
TRBJ2-2	.	TRBD2	TRBV5-1	TGCGCCAGCAGCCCCACGGTAGCGGGAGCCGCCGCCGGGGAGCTGTTTTTT	CASSPTVAGAAAGELFF
TRBJ1-2	.	.	TRBV18	TGTGCCAGCTCGTTCTACAGGGAGGGAAACTATGGCTACACCTTC	CASSFYREGNYGYTF
TRBJ2-2	.	TRBD1	TRBV10-3	TGTGCCATCAGTGTAGGCAGGGGGCAGGGTATTACCGGGGAGCTGTTTTTT	CAISVGRGQGITGELFF
TRBJ1-1	.	.	TRBV12-5	TGTGCTAGTGGTTTGGGCAGGGACACTGAAGCTTTCTTT	CASGLGRDTEAFF
TRBJ1-2	once	.	TRBV30	TGTGCCTGGAGCGCAGGGAAATACTATGGCTACACCTTC	CAWSAGKYYGYTF
TRBJ2-3	.	.	TRBV5-1	TGCGCCAGCTACCCCGCGGTGAGCACAGATACGCAGTATTTT	CASYPAVSTDTQYF
TRBJ2-7	.	.	TRBV18	TGTGCCAGCTCACCTCCCACTAGTTCCACCGAGCAGTACTTC	CASSPPTSSTEQYF
TRBJ1-1	.	.	TRBV10-2	TGCGCCAGCTGCACTCCATCTAACACTGAAGCTTTCTTT	CASCTPSNTEAFF
TRBJ2-7	.	.	TRBV7-9	TGTGCCAGCAGCCCGGGTGAGCACGAGCAGTACTTC	CASSPGEHEQYF
TRBJ2-7	once	.	TRBV6-6	TGTGCCAGCAGTTCCGACAGACTTGGGCAGTACTTC	CASSSDRLGQYF
TRBJ1-5	.	.	TRBV5-6	TGTGCCAGCAGCCCATGGGCCCTGGGCGGTCAGCCCCAGCATTTT	CASSPWALGGQPQHF
TRBJ1-3	.	TRBD1	TRBV5-1	TGCGCCAGCAGCGAACAGGGGTCTGGAAACACCATATATTTT	CASSEQGSGNTIYF
TRBJ2-7	.	.	TRBV21-1	TGTGCCAGCTCACTTGGGGGTAGCGGGAGGCCCTTCTACGAGCAGTACTTC	CASSLGGSGRPFYEQYF
TRBJ1-1	.	.	TRBV7-8	TGTGCCAGCAGCCTACTTTTGATGGCGGGGACTGAAGCTTTCTTT	CASSLLLMAGTEAFF
TRBJ2-7	.	TRBD2	TRBV19	TGTGCCAGTAGGACTAGCGGTACCTACGAGCAGTACTTC	CASRTSGTYEQYF
TRBJ1-1	.	.	TRBV18	TGTGCCAGCTCACCACTACGGGGGCTGGGGACTGAAGCTTTCTTT	CASSPLRGLGTEAFF
TRBJ2-5	.	TRBD2	TRBV7-9	TGTGCCAGCAGCTTAGGTACTAGCGGGATCCAAGAGACCCAGTACTTC	CASSLGTSGIQETQYF
TRBJ2-5	.	.	TRBV12-5	TGTGCTAGTGGTTCCGGACAGAAGGAGACCCAGTACTTC	CASGSGQKETQYF
TRBJ2-3	.	.	TRBV30	TGTGCCTGGAGCCTAAGGGGGAATACGCAGTATTTT	CAWSLRGNTQYF
TRBJ2-7	.	.	TRBV29-1	TGCAGCGCCCAAGGCTACGAGCAGTACTTC	CSAQGYEQYF
TRBJ2-5	once	.	TRBV20-1	TGCAGTGCTAAACCAAGAGAGACCCAGTACTTC	CSAKPRETQYF
TRBJ2-7	.	.	TRBV2	TGTGCCAGCAGAGGTCGGGGCTTCGGTTCCCCCCACGAGCAGTACTTC	CASRGRGFGSPHEQYF
TRBJ1-4	.	.	TRBV30	TGTGCCTGGAGTGTAGGGGGTGAAAAACTGTTTTTT	CAWSVGGEKLFF
TRBJ1-4	once	.	TRBV28	TGTGCCAGCAGTTTAAATATAGTCGTTGGGGAACTGTTTTTT	CASSLNIVVGELFF
TRBJ1-1	once	.	TRBV5-4	TGTGCCAGCAGCTCAACACAAACCGAAGCTTTCTTT	CASSSTQTEAFF
TRBJ2-3	.	TRBD2	TRBV4-3	TGCGCCAGCAGCCAAGCTTATAGCGGGGGGTCCACAGATACGCAGTATTTT	CASSQAYSGGSTDTQYF
TRBJ2-2	.	.	TRBV4-3	TGCGCCAGCAGCCAAGCTGGCACCGGGGAGCTGTTTTTT	CASSQAGTGELFF
TRBJ1-1	.	.	TRBV27	TGTGCCAGCAGTCCGCTCGGGGGGGGCCTGAACACTGAAGCTTTCTTT	CASSPLGGGLNTEAFF
TRBJ2-7	.	.	TRBV25-1	TGTGCCAGCAGTGAGGGGACTGGGGTCGCCTACGAGCAGTACTTC	CASSEGTGVAYEQYF
TRBJ1-2	.	.	TRBV27	TGTGCCAGCAGTCTACTGGGAAACAGCCGAAACAACTATGGCTACACCTTC	CASSLLGNSRNNYGYTF
TRBJ2-7	.	.	TRBV5-1	TGCGCCAGCAGCTTTCTGAGGGGTGACTCCTACGAGCAGTACTTC	CASSFLRGDSYEQYF
TRBJ1-3	once	TRBD1	TRBV30	TGTGCCCTCTACCGGGACAGGGGTTTTGGAAACACCATATATTTT	CALYRDRGFGNTIYF
TRBJ2-7	.	TRBD1	TRBV25-1	TGTGCCAGCACTACACAGGGGGCGACCTACGAGCAGTACTTC	CASTTQGATYEQYF
TRBJ1-2	.	.	TRBV2	TGTGCCAGCAAAGGTTTACAGGTTGATGGCTACACCTTC	CASKGLQVDGYTF
TRBJ2-1	.	.	TRBV28	TGTGCCAGCAGTCCACCGGAGACCGTGACGAATGAGCAGTTCTTC	CASSPPETVTNEQFF
TRBJ2-6	.	.	TRBV5-4	TGTGCCAGCAGAATCACAGGGACGGGGGCCAACGTCCTGACTTTC	CASRITGTGANVLTF
TRBJ1-1	.	TRBD1	TRBV29-1	TGCAGCGTTGTTCGGACAGGGGGCACTGAAGCTTTCTTT	CSVVRTGGTEAFF
TRBJ2-2	.	.	TRBV27	TGTGCCAGCAGCCGAACCGGCCCCGGGTGGGCGAACACCGGGGAGCTGTTTTTT	CASSRTGPGWANTGELFF
TRBJ1-2	.	.	TRBV5-5	TGTGCCAGCAGCGCGGACAGTAGCTATGGCTACACCTTC	CASSADSSYGYTF
TRBJ2-5	.	.	TRBV28	TGTGCCAGCAGGTCTGGAGGGCCGGAAGAGACCCAGTACTTC	CASRSGGPEETQYF
TRBJ2-7	.	.	TRBV4-1	TGCGCCAGCAGCCAGGGGACAATCCTGTGGGAGCAGTACTTC	CASSQGTILWEQYF
TRBJ2-1	.	TRBD2	TRBV30	TGTGCCTGGAGTGAGACTAGCGGGATCGATGAGCAGTTCTTC	CAWSETSGIDEQFF
TRBJ2-1	.	TRBD2	TRBV7-9	TGTGCCAGCAGCTCGTGGACTAGCGGGAGCCATGAGCAGTTCTTC	CASSSWTSGSHEQFF
TRBJ1-2	.	.	TRBV5-1	TGCGCCAGCAGCTTGGTCGGGGGGTCTAACTATGGCTACACCTTC	CASSLVGGSNYGYTF
TRBJ2-7	.	TRBD2	TRBV5-4	TGTGCCAGCAGCCCGGGAGGCCCCCCGTATTACGGGCAGTACTTC	CASSPGGPPYYGQYF
TRBJ1-5	.	.	TRBV6-1	TGTGCCAGCAGACTAGACCATAGCAATCAGCCCCAGCATTTT	CASRLDHSNQPQHF
TRBJ1-1	.	.	TRBV6-6	TGTGCCAGCAGTTACGGGGGCCCGAACACTGAAGCTTTCTTT	CASSYGGPNTEAFF
TRBJ1-5	once	.	TRBV30	TGTGCCTGGACGGGGGATAGCAATCAGCCCCAGCATTTT	CAWTGDSNQPQHF